One and the same sample provided the 16 T cell receptor beta chains below, sequenced in a study of a mutant IDH1 vaccine in newly diagnosed glioma. Sequencing was performed with immunoSEQ multiplex PCR; in TCRdb, only in-frame clones are kept and a portion is missing. The repertoire consists of tens of thousands of clones, with 80% occurring once and the leading ten covering 6.2%. No antigen is known for these receptors. Time point indicated: week 23, last vaccination. It was 300 ug of mutant IDH1 20-mer peptide that made up each vaccine dose, given with topical imiquimod. The sample consisted of PBMCs, taken from a glioma patient whose treatment included an IDH1 peptide vaccine. The source is a man aged 35-49 years with glioma.

The V gene is TRBV7-6, the J gene TRBJ2-1; D is ambiguous. Germline V lookup: CDR1 SGHVS, CDR2 FNYEAQ. V was clipped by 5 bases and J by 7 bases, with 15 bases between them. The CDR3 covers 14 residues. CDR3 sequence reads: CASSPSSTTNEQFF. CDR3 coding DNA: TGTGCCAGCAGCCCCTCGTCGACCACGAATGAGCAGTTCTTC.

The chain couples TRBV7-9 to TRBJ1-1, with D perhaps TRBD1 (5 bases). The CDR3 extends over 16 amino acids. V lost 3 bases and J lost 3, with 17 bases in between. Germline loops: CDR1 SEHNR, CDR2 FQNEAQ (reference sequence). Written as DNA, the CDR3 is TGTGCCAGCAGCTTTGGGGCGGACTTAATAGACACTGAAGCTTTCTTT. Translation: CASSFGADLIDTEAFF.

The chain carries TRBV30 and TRBJ2-5, with TRBD1 matching over 8 bases. The germline CDR1 and CDR2 sequences are GTSNPN and SVGIG (reference sequence). J lost 5 bases, V lost 0 bases, and 8 bases had no gene match. There are 15 residues in the CDR3. The CDR3 DNA sequence: TGTGCCTGGAGTGTAACGACAGGGGTAGGGGAGACCCAGTACTTC. Its protein product is CAWSVTTGVGETQYF.

J is TRBJ1-1 and V is TRBV7-2; the D is unclear. This CDR3 region has 15 residues. Germline lookup yields CDR1 SGHTA and CDR2 FQGNSA. The ends were cut back, 1 base at V and 0 bases at J, with 9 bases in the middle. The CDR3 is CASSLVSEVNTEAFF. The CDR3 bases are TGTGCCAGCAGCTTAGTAAGCGAGGTGAACACTGAAGCTTTCTTT.

This chain connects TRBV5-5 to TRBJ2-3, with 7 nucleotides matching TRBD1. V dropped 4 bases and J dropped 2; count of bases not matched to a gene: 10. The length of the CDR3 is 16 residues. Germline CDR1 is SGHKS and CDR2 is YYEKEE (reference sequence). This chain's CDR3 is CASSLTHTGVTDTQYF. The DNA of the CDR3 is TGTGCCAGCAGCCTCACCCACACAGGGGTCACAGATACGCAGTATTTT.

The chain couples TRBV6-5 to TRBJ1-2; 9 bases agree with TRBD1. Germline CDR1 is MNHEY and CDR2 is SVGAGI. Trimming cost V 4 bases and J 4 bases; bases outside gene matches: 7. The CDR3 is made up of 15 amino acids. CDR3 in DNA: TGTGCCAGCAGTTCCGGGACAGGGCGAATCTATGGCTACACCTTC. Amino acid sequence: CASSSGTGRIYGYTF.

On this clone: The same CDR3 is also encoded by other DNA sequences in this sample. This chain joins TRBV6-1 and TRBJ1-5; possible D gene TRBD1, 5 bases. CDR3 size: 14 residues. Trimming cost V 0 bases and J 4 bases, with 7 bases left between them. Germline V lookup: CDR1 MNHNS, CDR2 SASEGT. This CDR3 is CASSEAGGNQPQHF. CDR3 bases: TGTGCCAGCAGTGAAGCGGGGGGGAATCAGCCCCAGCATTTT.

A few counts support this clone. This chain uses TRBV4-2 with TRBJ1-2; D unresolved. In germline, CDR1 is LGHNA, CDR2 YNFKEQ. Trimming took 1 base from V and 2 from J, leaving 8 bases between them. The CDR3 extends over 14 amino acids. The CDR3 loop is CASSQGNLNYGYTF. CDR3 in DNA: TGTGCCAGCAGCCAAGGGAACCTAAACTATGGCTACACCTTC.

For the CDR3, the DNA is TGTGCCAGAAGCGTGAGACAGGGGAATCAGCCCCAGCATTTT. Encoded protein: CARSVRQGNQPQHF. V is TRBV5-3 and J is TRBJ1-5; 8 nucleotides match TRBD1. TRBV5-3 is an ORF; its function is uncertain. The CDR3 loop spans 14 amino acids. The ends lost 4 bases at V and 4 bases at J; junction bases unmatched: 4.

The chain employs TRBV11-2 and TRBJ2-1; weak D call: TRBD1 (6 bases). Germline loops: CDR1 SGHAT, CDR2 FQNNGV. This CDR3 contains 13 residues. V was trimmed by 4 bases and J by 3 bases, leaving 7 bases between them. CDR3 residues: CASSSGHYNEQFF. CDR3 nucleotide sequence: TGTGCCAGCAGCTCGGGACACTACAATGAGCAGTTCTTC. Looking up the rest from reference TRBV11-2 and TRBJ2-1 gives the full variable domain: EAGVAQSPRYKIIEKRQSVAFWCNPISGHATLYWYQQILGQGPKLLIQFQNNGVVDDSQLPKDRFSAERLKGVDSTLKIQPAKLEDSAVYLCASSSGHYNEQFFGPGTRLTVL.

The genes are TRBV5-8 and TRBJ1-2, with D hard to call. The CDR3 extends over 13 amino acids. Germline assignment: CDR1 SGHTS and CDR2 YDEGEE. Trimming shortened V by 3 bases and J by 7 bases, and 13 bases separated the two germline ends. CDR3 amino acids: CASSSFPYAGYTF. CDR3 sequence (DNA): TGTGCCAGCAGCTCCTTTCCCTATGCTGGCTACACCTTC. Filled out from reference TRBV5-8 and TRBJ1-2, the complete variable domain reads EAGVTQSPTHLIKTRGQQATLRCSPISGHTSVYWYQQALGLGLQFLLWYDEGEERNRGNFPPRFSGRQFPNYSSELNVNALELEDSALYLCASSSFPYAGYTFGSGTRLTVV.

Concerning this clone: One end of the junction varies from germline; a read error may be responsible. The chain couples TRBV7-7 to TRBJ2-1, with D maybe TRBD1 (5 bases). CDR3 length equals 13 residues. Germline CDR1 reads SSHAT; CDR2 reads FNYEAQ (reference sequence). CDR3 in DNA: TGTGCTAGCAGCTTAGACAGTCGACAAGAGCAGTTCTTC. It yields the protein CASSLDSRQEQFF.

The chain joins TRBV5-1 to TRBJ2-7; D is uncertain. Germline CDR1 and CDR2: SGHRS and YFSETQ. The CDR3 length is 11 residues. With 0 bases removed from V and 7 bases from J, the gap between germline ends came to 5 bases. CDR3: CASSLDREQYF. Written as DNA, the CDR3 is TGCGCCAGCAGCTTGGATCGGGAGCAGTACTTC.

The J gene is TRBJ2-4, the V gene TRBV4-2, with TRBD1 matching over 9 bases. Germline V CDR1 and CDR2: LGHNA, YNFKEQ. The V and J ends lost 3 bases and 1 base, in that order; junction bases with no gene match: 7. CDR3 length equals 17 residues. Here the CDR3 DNA reads TGTGCCAGCAGCCAGAACGACAGGGGGGGTGCCAAAAACATTCAGTACTTC. Its protein is CASSQNDRGGAKNIQYF.

The chain carries TRBV11-2 and TRBJ1-2; TRBD1 is a possible D gene (5 bases). Germline loops: CDR1 SGHAT, CDR2 FQNNGV. V gave up 0 bases and J gave up 4 bases, with 9 bases separating them. CDR3 length: 14 residues. This CDR3 reads CASSLDFQGYGYTF. CDR3 DNA: TGTGCCAGCAGCTTAGACTTCCAGGGCTATGGCTACACCTTC.

CDR3 sequence (DNA): TGTGCCTCCGGCGGGACAGTCTATGGCTACACCTTC. This sequence encodes CASGGTVYGYTF. The chain employs TRBV2 and TRBJ1-2; 7 nucleotides match TRBD1. CDR1 and CDR2 from the germline V gene are SNHLY and FYNNEI. V trimming: 11 bases; J trimming: 4 bases; junction bases outside the gene matches: 7. The CDR3 length is 12 residues.